This entry describes one T cell receptor beta chain. Its antigen remains unidentified. Base qualities are missing; no much larger clone stands one base away. CD8 naive samples were CD45RO-negative cells positively selected for CCR7, giving a CD45RA+CCR7+ population that excluded TemRA cells. The donors were healthy, HIV-negative adults who had no recently reported acute infections or vaccinations. Every donor was a Caucasian adult residing in Nashville, Tennessee, USA. Blood was obtained by leukapheresis, after which PBMCs were separated by Ficoll-Histopaque density gradient centrifugation and cryopreserved in liquid nitrogen vapor phase. Purity and quantity of every magnetically sorted T cell population were checked by analytical flow cytometry. Each sorted fraction had its genomic DNA isolated and then quantified by UV absorbance on a Nanodrop 2000c. The data stem from a study of shared clonotypes between healthy human individuals (dated by TCRdb to about 2020). About the full investigation: The cohort comprised two women and a few men aged 18 to 49 years. Blood TCR repertoires of about five healthy adults were deeply sequenced to estimate repertoire size and the extent of clonotype sharing between individuals. To increase sequencing depth and limit assay-specific biases, TCR repertoire library preparation and sequencing were carried out by different laboratories using diverse techniques. Leukapheresis yielded between about 0.94 and 10 billion PBMCs per donor. Per donor, three plates each were used for CD4 naive and CD4 memory, two for CD8 naive, and one for CD8 memory. On the study overall, not on this receptor specifically: Larger estimated clonotype richness was generally found for naive subsets than for memory subsets. The genetic and exposure-history diversity represented was limited by the small number of donors. Clonotypes shared by all four sorted-subset donors showed higher generation probabilities than non-shared clonotypes. Across a handful of donors, approximately 5% of naive CD4, more than 3% of naive CD8, 2% to 2.5% of memory CD4, and roughly 0.4% of memory CD8 clonotypes were shared. Based on pairwise subsampling, the degree of clonotype sharing among donors was expected to be affected by sequencing depth. Only blood was sampled, and tissue TCR repertoires likely differ from those in blood. Rarefaction of sorted-subset datasets indicated incomplete sequencing despite the large sequencing depth.

Using the deep immunoSEQ assay, TCR CDR3 regions were amplified from genomic DNA by multiplex PCR. For each cell subset, the extracted genomic DNA was distributed evenly across all wells of several immunoSEQ 96-well plates, and each plate served as one replicate. Each replicate PCR for sorted subsets received roughly 0.2 ug genomic DNA, equal to about 30,000 T cell genomes. Purified libraries were quantified with a Qubit 3.0 fluorometer, sized on a Bioanalyzer 2100, and re-quantified with the KAPA Library Quantification kit. Each immunoSEQ 96-well plate was sequenced on its own single-read 150-cycle Illumina NextSeq 550 flow cell. The authors processed their data as follows. The immunoSEQ output contained only junctional sequences without quality scores, so filtering could not match that applied to full-length reads. Sequences were annotated with PyIR, a Python wrapper for IgBLAST v1.9, and V/J genes and CDR3 were assigned using IMGT germline references. Any read was removed if the V/J assignment was weak (E-value above 1e-6), the CDR3 was missing, or the read contained stop codons, out-of-frame junctions, or ambiguous translated residues. V3J clonotypes were defined by identical inferred V gene, J gene, and CDR3 amino acid sequence. Percentage overlap between repertoires was computed as shared unique clonotypes divided by the size of the smaller repertoire. Three approaches were used to assess repertoire richness: RTK rarefaction, the Chao1 estimator, and Recon v2.1 estimates of unobserved clonotypes. OLGA was used to compute generation probabilities for all TCRbeta clonotypes that the gDNA method yielded from a few donors. TCRdb holds this immuneACCESS table with in-frame rearrangements only. Some clones are missing; in checked studies, unresolved V genes explain under half, and the rest has no known cause. V and J calls and clone size are copied from that table; D and trimming were computed from the DNA. The sample profile shows about 2,200,000 clones; around 93% of them were found once. The ten largest clonotypes hold 1.7% of the sample.

The CDR3, from cysteine to phenylalanine, totals 15 residues. Just the 45-base CDR3 DNA is kept, in frame starting at base 1. CDR1 is given as MGHRA and CDR2 as YSYEKL, both from the germline V gene. The junction shows trimming of 4 bases on V and 5 bases on J, and the gene matches do not reach 10 bases of it. The receptor comes from a man younger than 35 in good health. Some clones in this sample may be carry-over from other donors' samples. Input material: naive CD8+ T cells from PBMCs. Reading the label with the study, this specimen's cell subset or site is: CD45RA+CCR7+. The chain is assembled from TRBV4-1 and TRBJ1-2; a stretch of 7 junction bases matches TRBD1. CDR3 loop: CASSPTEGQQYGYTF. In nucleotides, the sequence is TGCGCCAGCAGCCCCACCGAGGGACAGCAGTATGGCTACACCTTC.